The 27 T cell receptor beta chains reported below all come from one sample, sequenced in a study of beta chain features in type 1 diabetes. TCRB transcripts that were expressed got sequenced, as all of the isolated RNA had been reverse transcribed. Produced via immunoSEQ multiplex PCR; TCRdb's table is partial and in-frame only. Of approximately 120,000 clones listed, about 40% were seen once; the top ten hold over 0.05%. Specimen: stem cell memory CD4+ T cells from blood. The receptor source for this set is a young woman in good health.

The chain combines TRBV19 with TRBJ2-7, with 8 bases matching TRBD1. The CDR3 spans 13 residues. Per the germline V gene, CDR1 is LNHDA and CDR2 is SQIVND (reference sequence). The ends lost 7 bases at V and 2 bases at J; junction bases unmatched: 4. CDR3 bases: TGTGCCAGTAAGGGGGGACAGGCCTACGAGCAGTACTTC. Its protein is CASKGGQAYEQYF.

The J gene is TRBJ2-7, the V gene TRBV6-5; TRBD2 aligns across 9 bases. This CDR3 has 16 residues. V shed 0 bases and J 4 bases; nucleotides not matched to a gene: 7. Germline CDR1 reads MNHEY; CDR2 reads SVGAGI. CDR3 sequence reads: CASSYSTLAGPYEQYF. CDR3 nucleotide sequence: TGTGCCAGCAGTTACTCGACTCTAGCGGGACCGTACGAGCAGTACTTC.

The rearrangement uses TRBV10-3 and TRBJ2-3; no definite D call. V was shortened by 8 bases and J by 4 bases, with 10 bases between the two germline ends. This CDR3 is built from 12 residues. Germline assignment: CDR1 ENHRY and CDR2 SYGVKD. DNA for the CDR3: TGTGCCATCTCTAGAGAGTCAGATACGCAGTATTTT. It yields the protein CAISRESDTQYF.

The chain is built from TRBV5-1 and TRBJ2-5; D may be TRBD1 (5 bases). Deletions cut 2 bases from V and 0 bases from J, with 11 bases between. Germline CDR1 is SGHRS and CDR2 is YFSETQ. The CDR3 is 15 amino acids. CDR3 loop: CASSLGHSYQETQYF. Here the CDR3 DNA reads TGCGCCAGCAGCTTAGGACACTCTTACCAAGAGACCCAGTACTTC.

The CDR3 protein is CASSLLWGRASYEQYF. The CDR3 DNA reads TGCGCCAGCAGCTTGCTCTGGGGGAGGGCCTCGTACGAGCAGTACTTC. This chain uses TRBV5-1 with TRBJ2-7, with 7 bases lining up with TRBD2. Germline CDR1 is SGHRS and CDR2 is YFSETQ. The CDR3 contains 16 residues. Losses at the gene ends were 1 base for V and 4 bases for J; bases not matched to a gene: 11.

V and J are TRBV4-3 and TRBJ2-7, with a tentative D call TRBD2 (5 bases). The CDR3 runs 14 residues. Germline V lookup: CDR1 LGHNA, CDR2 YSLEER. V was trimmed by 2 bases and J by 3 bases, leaving 11 bases between them. CDR3 in amino acids: CASSQHFRDYEQYF. The CDR3 nucleotides are TGCGCCAGCAGCCAACATTTCCGGGACTACGAGCAGTACTTC.

The rearrangement joins TRBV30 to TRBJ2-7; D is perhaps TRBD1 (5 bases). Trimming removed 5 bases from V and 4 bases from J, with 12 bases in between. The CDR3 runs 12 residues. Germline V lookup: CDR1 GTSNPN, CDR2 SVGIG (reference sequence). The CDR3 nucleotides are TGTGCCTGGGTAGGGGTGACGTACGAGCAGTACTTC. Translated, it gives CAWVGVTYEQYF.

This clone was picked up a small number of times. The chain has TRBV6-1 and TRBJ2-7, with 7 bases fitting TRBD1. V dropped 6 bases and J dropped 0; count of bases not matched to a gene: 2. This CDR3 has 13 residues. The germline CDR1 and CDR2 sequences are MNHNS and SASEGT. CDR3 in DNA: TGTGCCAGCAGAGGGGGCCTCTCCTACGAGCAGTACTTC. Translating gives CASRGGLSYEQYF.

The rearrangement joins TRBV5-1 to TRBJ1-2, with 8 bases matching TRBD1. This CDR3 has 13 amino acids. Germline lookup yields CDR1 SGHRS and CDR2 YFSETQ. J lost 4 bases, V lost 3 bases, and 2 bases had no gene match. For the CDR3, the DNA is TGCGCCAGCAGCTCCCAGGGGGCCTATGGCTACACCTTC. Residues: CASSSQGAYGYTF.

The chain links TRBV19 to TRBJ2-1; 8 nucleotides match TRBD2. The V and J ends lost 4 bases and 5 bases, in that order; junction bases with no gene match: 4. From germline, CDR1 is LNHDA and CDR2 SQIVND (reference sequence). The CDR3 runs 14 residues. In DNA, the CDR3 is TGTGCCAGTAGTACCCAGCGGGGGAACAATGAGCAGTTCTTC. This gives the protein CASSTQRGNNEQFF.

V usage is TRBV6-1 and J usage is TRBJ1-1, with a possible D match to TRBD1 (5 bases). Trimming removed 1 base from V and 5 bases from J, with 14 bases in between. There are 15 residues in the CDR3. From germline, CDR1 is MNHNS and CDR2 SASEGT. This CDR3 reads CASSEGWGGSTEAFF. The CDR3 nucleotides read TGTGCCAGCAGTGAAGGATGGGGGGGGAGTACTGAAGCTTTCTTT.

The chain carries TRBV6-1 and TRBJ2-1; perhaps TRBD1 as D (5 bases). V was cut by 1 base and J by 3 bases, with 7 bases left in between. The CDR3 extends over 14 amino acids. Germline V gene sequence: CDR1 MNHNS, CDR2 SASEGT. Here the CDR3 DNA reads TGTGCCAGCAGTGAAGGTCAGGGCTACAATGAGCAGTTCTTC. Protein sequence: CASSEGQGYNEQFF.

This chain connects TRBV19 to TRBJ2-1; weak D call: TRBD2 (7 bases). Between the trimmed V and J ends, which lost 1 base and 5 bases, there was a span of 15 bases. The CDR3 covers 16 residues. Germline V gives CDR1 LNHDA, CDR2 SQIVND (reference sequence). This CDR3 reads CASSIAGGLLNNEQFF. DNA of the CDR3: TGTGCCAGTAGTATAGCGGGGGGCCTCCTTAACAATGAGCAGTTCTTC.

The chain combines TRBV7-8 with TRBJ2-7; the D gene is possibly TRBD2 (6 bases). V was cut by 5 bases and J by 3 bases, with 17 bases left in between. The CDR3 length is 15 residues. Looked up from germline, CDR1 is SGHVS and CDR2 is FQNEAQ. The CDR3 protein is CASSRTGTQVYEQYF. In nucleotides, the CDR3 is TGTGCCAGCAGCCGAACCGGGACTCAAGTCTACGAGCAGTACTTC.

The chain links TRBV7-9 to TRBJ2-3, with 9 bases identical to TRBD2. Germline trimming cut 3 bases from V and 3 bases from J; bases unmatched to any gene: 4. The CDR3 covers 15 residues. The V gene's germline CDR1 is SEHNR and CDR2 FQNEAQ (reference sequence). The CDR3 loop is CASSFVSGRTDTQYF. CDR3 nucleotide sequence: TGTGCCAGCAGCTTTGTTAGCGGGAGAACAGATACGCAGTATTTT.

The gene calls are TRBV2 and TRBJ2-7; D is undetermined. Trimming took 0 bases from V and 3 from J, leaving 6 bases between them. The CDR3 runs 13 residues. Germline loops: CDR1 SNHLY, CDR2 FYNNEI. CDR3 bases: TGTGCCAGCAGTGAAGCGCGAGACTACGAGCAGTACTTC. It specifies CASSEARDYEQYF.

In its sample, this clone was seen a few times. This chain connects TRBV28 to TRBJ2-6; 7 nucleotides match TRBD1. After removal of 3 bases from V and 1 base from J, the junction contained 6 bases not matched to a gene. From germline, CDR1 is MDHEN and CDR2 SYDVKM. The CDR3 loop spans 17 amino acids. The CDR3 nucleotides read TGTGCCAGCAGTTTGGGAAGGGGGCTTTCTGGGGCCAACGTCCTGACTTTC. Translating gives CASSLGRGLSGANVLTF.

This clone has only a few counts. This chain links TRBV13 with TRBJ2-7; maybe TRBD2 (6 bases). The CDR3 extends over 14 amino acids. Germline CDR1 and CDR2: PRHDT and FYEKMQ (reference sequence). The V gene lost 5 bases and the J gene lost 4 bases, with 15 bases spanning the gap. CDR3 protein: CASSPGGIRYEQYF. CDR3 DNA sequence: TGTGCCAGCAGCCCGGGCGGGATTCGTTACGAGCAGTACTTC.

The J gene is TRBJ1-3, the V gene TRBV20-1; no definite D call. The V end lost 0 bases, the J end lost 10 bases, and 7 bases lay between the germline ends. The length of the CDR3 is 11 residues. Germline V gene sequence: CDR1 DFQATT, CDR2 SNEGSKA (reference sequence). The CDR3 is CSARDTVTIYF. The DNA for the CDR3 is TGCAGTGCTAGAGATACAGTGACCATATATTTT.

The CDR3 nucleotides read TGTGCCAGCAGCCAACAGGGGGCCCCCTACGAGCAGTACTTC. This encodes CASSQQGAPYEQYF. The V gene is TRBV7-2, the J gene TRBJ2-7, with 9 bases that match TRBD1. Germline CDR1 reads SGHTA; CDR2 reads FQGNSA. The J segment lost 2 bases and the V segment lost 5 bases, leaving 4 bases of the junction unmatched. There are 14 residues in the CDR3.

The chain couples TRBV15 to TRBJ1-5; 7 positions match TRBD1. The V gene's germline CDR1 is LNHNV and CDR2 YYDKDF (reference sequence). There are 17 residues in the CDR3. The junction had 10 bases not matched to a gene; V was cut back by 0 bases and J by 5 bases. CDR3 in amino acids: CATSRDATGRAYQPQHF. As DNA, the CDR3 is TGTGCCACCAGCAGAGATGCGACAGGGAGAGCTTATCAGCCCCAGCATTTT.

V gene TRBV5-6 combines with J gene TRBJ2-5, with D possibly TRBD1 on 6 matching bases. Trimming pared 1 base from V and 2 bases from J, leaving 18 bases between. Germline V gene data show CDR1 as SGHDT and CDR2 as YYEEEE. There are 17 residues in the CDR3. CDR3 region: CASSLSFRRDKQETQYF. DNA for the CDR3: TGTGCCAGCAGCTTGTCTTTTCGTCGGGACAAACAAGAGACCCAGTACTTC.

The V call is TRBV7-2, the J call TRBJ2-1; tentatively, D is TRBD2 (6 bases). Looked up from germline, CDR1 is SGHTA and CDR2 is FQGNSA. Trimming took off 1 base at V and 0 bases at J, with 13 bases between the two ends. The CDR3 is 17 residues long. In nucleotides, the CDR3 is TGTGCCAGCAGCTTAGAGAGTTGGGGAGGCTCCTACAATGAGCAGTTCTTC. Translated, it gives CASSLESWGGSYNEQFF.

The rearrangement joins TRBV6-5 to TRBJ2-7; 8 nucleotides line up with TRBD2. Germline V gives CDR1 MNHEY, CDR2 SVGAGI. The length of the CDR3 is 15 residues. V gave up 4 bases and J gave up 3 bases; unmatched junction bases: 8. CDR3 in DNA: TGTGCCAGCAGTTCCCCGAGACTAGCGAGCTACGAGCAGTACTTC. Translation gives CASSSPRLASYEQYF.

This rearrangement joins TRBV21-1 to TRBJ2-1; the table names TRBD2, a call not compared with the DNA. TRBV21-1 is given as a pseudogene. The CDR3 has 16 amino acids. The CDR3 sequence is CASSKASGRSYNEQFF. DNA of the CDR3: TGTGCCAGCAGCAAAGCTAGCGGGAGATCCTACAATGAGCAGTTCTTC.

The chain couples TRBV4-3 to TRBJ1-2; possibly TRBD1 for D (5 bases). V was pared by 0 bases and J by 2 bases, with 19 bases between. This CDR3 is built from 18 residues. In germline, CDR1 is LGHNA, CDR2 YSLEER. The CDR3 DNA reads as TGCGCCAGCAGCCAAGAGTGGCCAGGGCGTAGGACGAACTATGGCTACACCTTC. Its translation is CASSQEWPGRRTNYGYTF.

This clone was detected a few times. The chain employs TRBV18 and TRBJ2-7; D call uncertain. The CDR3 has 12 amino acids. Trimming stripped 3 bases from V and 0 bases from J, with 3 bases between. CDR1 and CDR2 (germline): KGHSH, LQKENI. CDR3 amino acids: CASSPVSYEQYF. The CDR3 DNA reads TGTGCCAGCTCACCCGTCTCCTACGAGCAGTACTTC. Together with reference TRBV18 and TRBJ2-7, the CDR3 gives the full variable domain: NAGVMQNPRHLVRRRGQEARLRCSPMKGHSHVYWYRQLPEEGLKFMVYLQKENIIDESGMPKERFSAEFPKEGPSILRIQQVVRGDSAAYFCASSPVSYEQYFGPGTRLTVT.